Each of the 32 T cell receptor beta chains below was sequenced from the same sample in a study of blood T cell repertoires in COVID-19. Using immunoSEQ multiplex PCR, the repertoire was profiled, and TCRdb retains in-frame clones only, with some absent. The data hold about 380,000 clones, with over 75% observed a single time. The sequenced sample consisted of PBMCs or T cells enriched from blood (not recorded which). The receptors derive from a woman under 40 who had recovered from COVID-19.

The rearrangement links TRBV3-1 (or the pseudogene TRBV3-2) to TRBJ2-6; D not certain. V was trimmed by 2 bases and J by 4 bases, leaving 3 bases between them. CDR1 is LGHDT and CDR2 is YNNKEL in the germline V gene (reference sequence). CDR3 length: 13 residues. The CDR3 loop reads CASSQSGANVLTF. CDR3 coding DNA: TGTGCCAGCAGCCAAAGCGGGGCCAACGTCCTGACTTTC.

CDR3 amino acids: CSVEDRQGANNEQFF. In nucleotides, the CDR3 is TGCAGCGTTGAAGACCGGCAGGGGGCTAACAATGAGCAGTTCTTC. The chain joins TRBV29-1 to TRBJ2-1; 8 nucleotides agree with TRBD1. The germline gives CDR1 SQVTM, CDR2 ANQGSEA. Trimming at V came to 0 bases and at J to 5 bases, leaving 6 bases not matched to a gene. The CDR3 consists of 15 residues.

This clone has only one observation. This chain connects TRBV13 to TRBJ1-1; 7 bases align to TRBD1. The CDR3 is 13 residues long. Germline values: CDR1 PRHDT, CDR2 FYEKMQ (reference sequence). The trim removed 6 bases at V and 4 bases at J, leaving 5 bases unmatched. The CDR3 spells CASSRQGGTEAFF. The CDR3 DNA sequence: TGTGCCAGCAGTCGACAGGGCGGCACTGAAGCTTTCTTT.

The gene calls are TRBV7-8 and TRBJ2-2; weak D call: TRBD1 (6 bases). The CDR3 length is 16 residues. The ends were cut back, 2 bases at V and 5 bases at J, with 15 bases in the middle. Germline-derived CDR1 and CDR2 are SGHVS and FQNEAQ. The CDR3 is CASSLSRGPRTGELFF. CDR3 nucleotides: TGTGCCAGCAGCTTATCCAGGGGCCCAAGAACCGGGGAGCTGTTTTTT.

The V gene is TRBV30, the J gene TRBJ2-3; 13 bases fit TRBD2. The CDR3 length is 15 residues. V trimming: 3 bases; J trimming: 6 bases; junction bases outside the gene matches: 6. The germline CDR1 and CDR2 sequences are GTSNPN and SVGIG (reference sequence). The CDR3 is CAWRLAGGPIDTQYF. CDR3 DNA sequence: TGTGCCTGGAGACTAGCGGGGGGGCCCATCGATACGCAGTATTTT.

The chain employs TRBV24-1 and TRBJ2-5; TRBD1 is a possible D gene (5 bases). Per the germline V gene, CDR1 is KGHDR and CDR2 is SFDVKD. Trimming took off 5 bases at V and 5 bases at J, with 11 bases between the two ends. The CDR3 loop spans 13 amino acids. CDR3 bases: TGTGCCACCAGTGCTTCAGGGTTGGAGACCCAGTACTTC. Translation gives CATSASGLETQYF.

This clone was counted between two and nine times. In nucleotides, the CDR3 is TGCGCCAGCACGGCAGAGGGACAGAGCAGAACTGAAGCTTTCTTT. Its translation: CASTAEGQSRTEAFF. This rearrangement joins TRBV5-1 to TRBJ1-1; TRBD1 aligns across 7 bases. Germline CDR1 reads SGHRS; CDR2 reads YFSETQ. The CDR3 loop spans 15 amino acids. The junction had 13 bases not matched to a gene; V was cut back by 6 bases and J by 5 bases.

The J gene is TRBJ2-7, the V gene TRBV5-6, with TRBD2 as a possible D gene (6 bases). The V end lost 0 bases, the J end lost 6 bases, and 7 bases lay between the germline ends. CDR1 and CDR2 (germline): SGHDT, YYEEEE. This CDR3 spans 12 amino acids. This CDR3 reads CASSLVSGEQYF. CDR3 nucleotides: TGTGCCAGCAGCTTGGTTAGCGGCGAGCAGTACTTC.

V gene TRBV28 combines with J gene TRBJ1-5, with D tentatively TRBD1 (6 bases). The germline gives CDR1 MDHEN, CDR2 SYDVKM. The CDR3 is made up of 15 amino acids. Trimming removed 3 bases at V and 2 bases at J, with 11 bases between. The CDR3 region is CASSFGQIRNQPQHF. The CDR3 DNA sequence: TGTGCCAGCAGTTTCGGACAGATCCGCAATCAGCCCCAGCATTTT.

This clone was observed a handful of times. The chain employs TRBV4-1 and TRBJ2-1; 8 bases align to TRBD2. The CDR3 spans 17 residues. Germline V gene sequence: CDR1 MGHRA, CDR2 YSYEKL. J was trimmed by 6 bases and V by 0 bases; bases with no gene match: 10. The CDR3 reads CASSQEAQRELGNEQFF. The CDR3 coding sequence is TGCGCCAGCAGCCAAGAGGCTCAGCGGGAGTTAGGCAATGAGCAGTTCTTC.

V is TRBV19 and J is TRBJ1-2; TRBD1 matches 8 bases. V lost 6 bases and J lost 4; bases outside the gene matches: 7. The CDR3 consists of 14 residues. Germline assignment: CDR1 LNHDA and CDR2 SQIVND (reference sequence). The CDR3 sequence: CASRVTGAGYGYTF. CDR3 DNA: TGTGCCAGTAGGGTGACAGGGGCGGGCTATGGCTACACCTTC.

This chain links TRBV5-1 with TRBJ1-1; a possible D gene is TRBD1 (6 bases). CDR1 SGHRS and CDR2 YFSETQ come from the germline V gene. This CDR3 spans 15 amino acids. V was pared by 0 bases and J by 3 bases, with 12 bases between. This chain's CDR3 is CASSLVVGGDTEAFF. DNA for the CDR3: TGCGCCAGCAGCTTGGTAGTTGGGGGCGACACTGAAGCTTTCTTT.

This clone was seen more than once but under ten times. This CDR3 is CASSLFIAGLYEKLFF. CDR3 coding DNA: TGTGCCAGCAGCTTGTTTATCGCAGGGTTGTATGAAAAACTGTTTTTT. The chain has TRBV5-6 and TRBJ1-4; D is perhaps TRBD1 (5 bases). CDR3 length: 16 amino acids. From germline, CDR1 is SGHDT and CDR2 YYEEEE. Between the trimmed V and J ends, which lost 1 base and 6 bases, there was a span of 16 bases.

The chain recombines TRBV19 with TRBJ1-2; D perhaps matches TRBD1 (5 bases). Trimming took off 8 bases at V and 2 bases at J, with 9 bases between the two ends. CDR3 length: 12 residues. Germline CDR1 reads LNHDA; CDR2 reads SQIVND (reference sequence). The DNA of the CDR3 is TGTGCCAGTCGAGACAGAAACTATGGCTACACCTTC. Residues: CASRDRNYGYTF. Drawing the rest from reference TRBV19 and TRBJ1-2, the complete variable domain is DGGITQSPKYLFRKEGQNVTLSCEQNLNHDAMYWYRQDPGQGLRLIYYSQIVNDFQKGDIAEGYSVSREKKESFPLTVTSAQKNPTAFYLCASRDRNYGYTFGSGTRLTVV.

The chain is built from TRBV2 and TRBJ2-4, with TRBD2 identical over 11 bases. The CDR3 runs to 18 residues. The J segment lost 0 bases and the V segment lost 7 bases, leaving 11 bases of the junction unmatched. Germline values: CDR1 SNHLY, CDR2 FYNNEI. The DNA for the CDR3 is TGTGCCAGCAATAAAAGGGGGACTAGCGGATTAGCCAAAAACATTCAGTACTTC. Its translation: CASNKRGTSGLAKNIQYF.

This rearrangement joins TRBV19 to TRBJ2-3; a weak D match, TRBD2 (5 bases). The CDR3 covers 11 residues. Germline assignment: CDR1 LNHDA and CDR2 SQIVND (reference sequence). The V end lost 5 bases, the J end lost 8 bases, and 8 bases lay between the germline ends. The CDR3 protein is CASSEGVTQYF. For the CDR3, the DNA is TGTGCCAGTAGTGAGGGTGTTACGCAGTATTTT.

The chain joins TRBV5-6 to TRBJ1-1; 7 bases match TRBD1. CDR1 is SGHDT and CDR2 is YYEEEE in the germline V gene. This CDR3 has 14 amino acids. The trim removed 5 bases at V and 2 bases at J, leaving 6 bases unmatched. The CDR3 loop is CASSLGTANTEAFF. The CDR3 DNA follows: TGTGCCAGCAGTCTCGGGACAGCTAACACTGAAGCTTTCTTT.

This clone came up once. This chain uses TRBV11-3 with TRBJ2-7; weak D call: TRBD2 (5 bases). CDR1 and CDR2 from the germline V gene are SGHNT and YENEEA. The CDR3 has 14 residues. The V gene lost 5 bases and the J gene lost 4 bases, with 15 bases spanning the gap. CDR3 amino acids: CASSPSGERYEQYF. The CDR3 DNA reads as TGTGCCAGCAGCCCAAGTGGGGAGAGGTACGAGCAGTACTTC.

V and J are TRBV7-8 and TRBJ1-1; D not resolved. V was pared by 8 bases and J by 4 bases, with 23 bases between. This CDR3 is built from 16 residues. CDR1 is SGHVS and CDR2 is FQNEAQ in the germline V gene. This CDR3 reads CASHQRRGGRITEAFF. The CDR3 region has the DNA TGTGCCAGCCACCAGCGTAGAGGCGGTAGGATCACTGAAGCTTTCTTT.

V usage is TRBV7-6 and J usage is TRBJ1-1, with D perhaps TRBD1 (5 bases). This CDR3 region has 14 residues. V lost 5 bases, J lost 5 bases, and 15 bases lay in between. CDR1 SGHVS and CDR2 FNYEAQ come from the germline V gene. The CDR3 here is CASSPSGGYTEAFF. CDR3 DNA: TGTGCCAGCAGCCCCTCCGGGGGATATACTGAAGCTTTCTTT.

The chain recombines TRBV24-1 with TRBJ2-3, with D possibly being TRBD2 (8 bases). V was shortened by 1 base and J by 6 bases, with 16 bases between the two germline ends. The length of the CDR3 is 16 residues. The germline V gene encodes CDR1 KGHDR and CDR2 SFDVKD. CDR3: CATSDLYGRGLDTQYF. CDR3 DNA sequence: TGTGCCACCAGTGATTTATACGGGAGGGGGCTGGATACGCAGTATTTT.

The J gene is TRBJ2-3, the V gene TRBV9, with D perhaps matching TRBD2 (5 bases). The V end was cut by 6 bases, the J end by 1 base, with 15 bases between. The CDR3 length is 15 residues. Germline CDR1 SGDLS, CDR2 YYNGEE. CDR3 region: CASTTGGIGTDTQYF. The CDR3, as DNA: TGTGCCAGCACGACTGGAGGAATCGGCACAGATACGCAGTATTTT.

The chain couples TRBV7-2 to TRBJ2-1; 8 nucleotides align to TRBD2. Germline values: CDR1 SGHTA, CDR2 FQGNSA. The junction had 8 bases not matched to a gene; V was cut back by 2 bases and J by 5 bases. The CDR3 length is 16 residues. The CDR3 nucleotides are TGTGCCAGCAGCTTAAGTCTCACTAGCGGAAACAATGAGCAGTTCTTC. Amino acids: CASSLSLTSGNNEQFF.

The CDR3 bases are TGTGCCAGCAGCTTGTACTACGGGGAGGGCGAGACCCAGTACTTC. Translated: CASSLYYGEGETQYF. This rearrangement joins TRBV5-4 to TRBJ2-5, with 7 bases fitting TRBD2. V gave up 1 base and J gave up 5 bases; unmatched junction bases: 8. This CDR3 region has 15 residues. CDR1 and CDR2 from the germline V gene are SGHNT and YYREEE (reference sequence).

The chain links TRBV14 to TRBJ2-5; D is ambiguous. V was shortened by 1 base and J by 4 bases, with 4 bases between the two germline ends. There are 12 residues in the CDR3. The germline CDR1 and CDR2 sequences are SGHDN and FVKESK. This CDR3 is CASSQASETQYF. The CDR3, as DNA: TGTGCCAGCAGCCAAGCCTCAGAGACCCAGTACTTC.

This chain's CDR3 is CASSRLNSGRALNEQFF. CDR3 DNA sequence: TGTGCCAGCAGCCGATTAAATAGCGGGAGGGCCCTCAATGAGCAGTTCTTC. The chain recombines TRBV4-2 with TRBJ2-1; 11 bases match TRBD2. Germline V gene data show CDR1 as LGHNA and CDR2 as YNFKEQ. The CDR3 covers 17 residues. V was clipped by 4 bases and J by 6 bases; unmatched bases: 11.

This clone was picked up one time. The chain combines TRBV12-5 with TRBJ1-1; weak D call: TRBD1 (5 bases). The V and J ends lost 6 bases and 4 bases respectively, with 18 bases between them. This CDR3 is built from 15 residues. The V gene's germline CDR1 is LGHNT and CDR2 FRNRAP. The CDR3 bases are TGTGCTAGTGGACTCCGCGGGGGAGCGGGCACTGAAGCTTTCTTT. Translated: CASGLRGGAGTEAFF.

This CDR3 is CASSQDIGGAGYGYTF. The CDR3, as DNA: TGCGCCAGCAGCCAAGATATAGGAGGGGCGGGCTATGGCTACACCTTC. This chain links TRBV4-1 with TRBJ1-2; D might be TRBD1 (5 bases). In germline, CDR1 is MGHRA, CDR2 YSYEKL. Deletions cut 0 bases from V and 4 bases from J, with 15 bases between. The CDR3 has 16 residues.

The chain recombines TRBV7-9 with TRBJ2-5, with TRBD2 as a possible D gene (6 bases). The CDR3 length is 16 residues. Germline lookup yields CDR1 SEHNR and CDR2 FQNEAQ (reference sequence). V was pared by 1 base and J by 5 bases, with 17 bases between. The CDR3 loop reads CASSLGGVGVWETQYF. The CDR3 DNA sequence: TGTGCCAGCAGCTTAGGCGGGGTAGGGGTATGGGAGACCCAGTACTTC.

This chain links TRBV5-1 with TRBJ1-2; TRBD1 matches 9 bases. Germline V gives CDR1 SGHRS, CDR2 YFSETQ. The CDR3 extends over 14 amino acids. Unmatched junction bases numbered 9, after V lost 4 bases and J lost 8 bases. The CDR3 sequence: CASSDTGGGSGYTF. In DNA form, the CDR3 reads TGCGCCAGCAGCGATACAGGGGGCGGGAGCGGCTACACCTTC.

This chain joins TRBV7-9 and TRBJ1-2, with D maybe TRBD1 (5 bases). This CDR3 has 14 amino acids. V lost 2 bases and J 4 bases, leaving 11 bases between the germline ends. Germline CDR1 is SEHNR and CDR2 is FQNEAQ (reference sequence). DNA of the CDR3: TGTGCCAGCAGCTTACCAGGCGGGACCTATGGCTACACCTTC. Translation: CASSLPGGTYGYTF.

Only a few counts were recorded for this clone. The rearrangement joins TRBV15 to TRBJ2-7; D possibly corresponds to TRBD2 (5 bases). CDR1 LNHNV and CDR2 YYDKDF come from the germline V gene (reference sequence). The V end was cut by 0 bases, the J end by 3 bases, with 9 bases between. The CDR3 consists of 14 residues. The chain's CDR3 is CATSRDEGNYEQYF. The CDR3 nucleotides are TGTGCCACCAGCAGAGATGAGGGAAACTACGAGCAGTACTTC.